This entry lists 30 T cell receptor beta chains sequenced from one sample in a study of blood T cell repertoires in COVID-19. Using immunoSEQ multiplex PCR, the repertoire was profiled, and TCRdb retains in-frame clones only, with some absent. The sample carries tens of thousands of clones, about four fifths recorded once. The source material was peripheral blood. The receptors come from a man over 45 with COVID-19, enrolled during active disease.

This clone is labeled medium-sized. The chain recombines TRBV5-1 with TRBJ2-2; TRBD1 matches at 8 bases. CDR1 SGHRS and CDR2 YFSETQ come from the germline V gene. Unmatched junction bases numbered 13, after V lost 4 bases and J lost 5 bases. This CDR3 contains 17 residues. CDR3 in DNA: TGCGCCAGCAGCCACCGTCTTAGGACAGGGCCAACCGGGGAGCTGTTTTTT. Its protein is CASSHRLRTGPTGELFF.

The CDR3 loop reads CASSVEGLGGGETQYF. The DNA for the CDR3 is TGTGCCAGCAGCGTAGAGGGACTAGGGGGCGGGGAGACCCAGTACTTC. The V gene is TRBV9, the J gene TRBJ2-5; a weak D match, TRBD2 (8 bases). Deletions cut 0 bases from V and 5 bases from J, with 17 bases between. The germline V gene encodes CDR1 SGDLS and CDR2 YYNGEE. The CDR3 is 16 amino acids.

The rearrangement uses TRBV6-6 and TRBJ1-3; unclear D gene. The V and J ends lost 0 bases and 0 bases respectively, with 9 bases between them. This CDR3 is built from 16 residues. Germline lookup yields CDR1 MNHNY and CDR2 SVGAGI (reference sequence). The CDR3 loop is CASSYSHEGSGNTIYF. CDR3 bases: TGTGCCAGCAGTTACTCACACGAGGGCTCTGGAAACACCATATATTTT.

The V gene is TRBV2, the J gene TRBJ1-5; D is unresolved. This CDR3 region has 12 residues. V was trimmed by 7 bases and J by 7 bases, leaving 11 bases between them. CDR1 is SNHLY, CDR2 FYNNEI, per germline. CDR3 sequence (DNA): TGTGCCAGCAATTCTCTCGGGCAGCCCCAGCATTTT. Amino acid sequence: CASNSLGQPQHF.

V usage is TRBV19 and J usage is TRBJ1-4; D is uncertain. Trimming took off 6 bases at V and 2 bases at J, with 13 bases between the two ends. The germline V gene encodes CDR1 LNHDA and CDR2 SQIVND (reference sequence). The CDR3 length is 15 residues. DNA of the CDR3: TGTGCCAGTAGCCCGCTGGCGGGGACTAATGAAAAACTGTTTTTT. Amino acid sequence: CASSPLAGTNEKLFF.

The V call is TRBV19, the J call TRBJ2-3, with 10 bases identical to TRBD2. Germline V lookup: CDR1 LNHDA, CDR2 SQIVND (reference sequence). V shed 3 bases and J 5 bases; nucleotides not matched to a gene: 11. The CDR3 extends over 17 amino acids. CDR3 sequence: CASSILPSGGAGDTQYF. CDR3 DNA: TGTGCCAGTAGTATTTTGCCGAGCGGGGGGGCCGGAGATACGCAGTATTTT.

The chain is built from TRBV5-1 and TRBJ2-1; unclear D gene. The CDR3 is made up of 15 amino acids. Germline V CDR1 and CDR2: SGHRS, YFSETQ. Trimming cost V 0 bases and J 12 bases, with 19 bases left between them. CDR3 nucleotide sequence: TGCGCCAGCAGCTTGGCACTGTCCCGCAATGAAAGGCAGTTCTTC. This gives the protein CASSLALSRNERQFF.

This chain joins TRBV9 and TRBJ1-1; D possibly corresponds to TRBD1 (6 bases). V was pared by 0 bases and J by 6 bases, with 12 bases between. Germline lookup yields CDR1 SGDLS and CDR2 YYNGEE. The CDR3 has 14 residues. Written as DNA, the CDR3 is TGTGCCAGCAGCGTAGCTGAGGGGGGGGCTGAAGCTTTCTTT. Protein sequence: CASSVAEGGAEAFF.

The V call is TRBV9, the J call TRBJ1-2; tentative D call: TRBD1 (6 bases). The CDR3 contains 17 residues. Trimming removed 4 bases from V and 4 bases from J, with 23 bases in between. CDR1 and CDR2 from the germline V gene are SGDLS and YYNGEE. The CDR3 reads CASSPVMGAPGSYGYTF. CDR3 bases: TGTGCCAGCAGCCCCGTTATGGGGGCCCCAGGAAGCTATGGCTACACCTTC.

The V call is TRBV7-2, the J call TRBJ1-5; D is perhaps TRBD1 (5 bases). CDR3 length: 15 amino acids. The germline gives CDR1 SGHTA, CDR2 FQGNSA. The germline V and J ends were trimmed by 1 base and 5 bases, with 12 bases remaining between them. CDR3 nucleotide sequence: TGTGCCAGCAGCTTAGTCGGGGACTCTCATCAGCCCCAGCATTTT. Amino acids: CASSLVGDSHQPQHF.

Only a few counts were recorded for this clone. The J gene is TRBJ2-7, the V gene TRBV6-5; D ambiguous. The CDR3 sequence is 15 residues long. Trimming removed 5 bases at V and 0 bases at J, with 14 bases between. CDR1 and CDR2 (germline): MNHEY, SVGAGI. CDR3 region: CASSTRYMSSYEQYF. The CDR3 DNA reads TGTGCCAGCAGTACTCGGTATATGAGCTCCTACGAGCAGTACTTC.

CDR3 DNA sequence: TGTGCCAGCTCACTTCAAACCGGGACAGGGGGCGCGCGCAGCTCTGGGGCCAACGTCCTGACTTTC. As protein: CASSLQTGTGGARSSGANVLTF. The rearrangement uses TRBV18 and TRBJ2-6; the match to TRBD1 covers 12 bases. CDR3 size: 22 residues. Germline V CDR1 and CDR2: KGHSH, LQKENI. V lost 4 bases and J lost 0; bases outside the gene matches: 16. Using reference TRBV18 and TRBJ2-6 for the parts outside the CDR3, the full variable domain is NAGVMQNPRHLVRRRGQEARLRCSPMKGHSHVYWYRQLPEEGLKFMVYLQKENIIDESGMPKERFSAEFPKEGPSILRIQQVVRGDSAAYFCASSLQTGTGGARSSGANVLTFGAGSRLTVL.

The chain recombines TRBV3-1 (or the pseudogene TRBV3-2) with TRBJ2-7; D perhaps matches TRBD1 (6 bases). The CDR3 covers 14 residues. V lost 1 base and J lost 0, with 7 bases in between. Germline CDR1 is LGHDT and CDR2 is YNNKEL (reference sequence). The CDR3 protein is CASSQGGLSYEQYF. CDR3 nucleotide sequence: TGTGCCAGCAGCCAAGGGGGGCTCTCCTACGAGCAGTACTTC.

The chain is built from TRBV13 and TRBJ1-1; TRBD1 agrees at 8 bases. Germline CDR1 reads PRHDT; CDR2 reads FYEKMQ (reference sequence). After removal of 4 bases from V and 5 bases from J, the junction contained 3 bases not matched to a gene. CDR3 length: 13 residues. The CDR3 DNA reads TGTGCCAGCAGCTCACAGGGGGGGACTGAAGCTTTCTTT. Encoded protein: CASSSQGGTEAFF.

The V gene is TRBV7-3, the J gene TRBJ2-1, with 7 bases lining up with TRBD2. The J segment lost 6 bases and the V segment lost 2 bases, leaving 7 bases of the junction unmatched. The CDR3 contains 15 residues. CDR1 is SGHTA, CDR2 FQGTGA, per germline. CDR3 nucleotide sequence: TGTGCCAGCAGCTTAGGGCTAGCGGAGATCAATGAGCAGTTCTTC. Translating it yields CASSLGLAEINEQFF.

This clone appeared once. The chain joins TRBV6-2 or TRBV6-3 to TRBJ1-1; 7 bases fit TRBD1. Germline trimming cut 2 bases from V and 4 bases from J; bases unmatched to any gene: 7. Germline V CDR1 and CDR2: MNHEY, SVGEGT. The CDR3 sequence is 15 residues long. The CDR3 sequence: CASSYPPGGGTEAFF. CDR3 nucleotides: TGTGCCAGCAGTTACCCTCCAGGGGGTGGCACTGAAGCTTTCTTT.

This clone showed up just a few times. V is TRBV7-2 and J is TRBJ1-5, with TRBD1 matching over 7 bases. There are 14 residues in the CDR3. The V gene end was trimmed by 6 bases and the J gene end by 2 bases; junction bases not matched to a gene: 4. Germline V gene sequence: CDR1 SGHTA, CDR2 FQGNSA. In nucleotides, the CDR3 is TGTGCCAGCAGAGGAACAGGGGGCAATCAGCCCCAGCATTTT. This sequence encodes CASRGTGGNQPQHF.

The J gene is TRBJ2-7, the V gene TRBV6-1; TRBD1 is a possible D gene (6 bases). Germline-derived CDR1 and CDR2 are MNHNS and SASEGT. Trimming removed 3 bases from V and 3 bases from J, with 9 bases in between. CDR3 length equals 13 residues. This CDR3 reads CASSDGTSYEQYF. The DNA for the CDR3 is TGTGCCAGCAGTGATGGGACAAGCTACGAGCAGTACTTC.

The J gene is TRBJ1-2, the V gene TRBV19; D may be TRBD1 (5 bases). Germline assignment: CDR1 LNHDA and CDR2 SQIVND (reference sequence). The CDR3 is made up of 15 amino acids. With 7 bases removed from V and 4 bases from J, the gap between germline ends came to 19 bases. CDR3 region: CASTADSVHAYGYTF. CDR3 coding DNA: TGTGCCAGTACCGCTGACAGCGTGCATGCCTATGGCTACACCTTC.

This rearrangement joins TRBV9 to TRBJ2-5, with D possibly matching TRBD1 (6 bases). The CDR3 consists of 14 residues. Germline V CDR1 and CDR2: SGDLS, YYNGEE. Trimming shortened V by 2 bases and J by 5 bases, and 13 bases separated the two germline ends. CDR3 residues: CASSVSRGLETQYF. CDR3 DNA: TGTGCCAGCAGCGTCTCCAGGGGCTTGGAGACCCAGTACTTC.

This rearrangement joins TRBV9 to TRBJ1-6; D unclear. CDR1 and CDR2 (germline): SGDLS, YYNGEE. CDR3 size: 14 residues. Trimming took off 4 bases at V and 7 bases at J, with 12 bases between the two ends. The CDR3 protein is CASSPRIENSPLHF. The CDR3 DNA follows: TGTGCCAGCAGCCCGAGGATCGAAAATTCACCCCTCCACTTT.

V usage is TRBV7-2 and J usage is TRBJ1-2; D ambiguous. V shed 5 bases and J shed 0 bases, with 13 bases lying between them. Germline V lookup: CDR1 SGHTA, CDR2 FQGNSA. The CDR3 has 15 residues. Written as DNA, the CDR3 is TGTGCCAGCAGCCCCGATCAATTAGCTAACTATGGCTACACCTTC. Protein sequence: CASSPDQLANYGYTF.

The V gene is TRBV7-2, the J gene TRBJ2-3; TRBD1 agrees at 10 bases. The CDR3 extends over 17 amino acids. V lost 7 bases, J lost 2 bases, and 12 bases stayed unmatched. CDR1 and CDR2 from the germline V gene are SGHTA and FQGNSA. This chain's CDR3 is CASTPKGGQGNTDTQYF. The DNA for the CDR3 is TGTGCCAGCACCCCAAAAGGGGGACAGGGGAACACAGATACGCAGTATTTT.

The chain links TRBV7-2 to TRBJ2-2, with unresolved D. Deletions cut 2 bases from V and 1 base from J, with 5 bases between. This CDR3 has 14 residues. Germline V gene sequence: CDR1 SGHTA, CDR2 FQGNSA. The CDR3 spells CASSLNWNTGELFF. The CDR3 DNA is TGTGCCAGCAGCTTAAACTGGAACACCGGGGAGCTGTTTTTT.

The chain recombines TRBV18 with TRBJ2-1, with a possible D match to TRBD2 (5 bases). The CDR3 has 12 amino acids. Germline V gene data show CDR1 as KGHSH and CDR2 as LQKENI. The ends were cut back, 3 bases at V and 10 bases at J, with 10 bases in the middle. The CDR3: CASSPNGLEQFF. The CDR3 bases are TGTGCCAGCTCACCTAATGGACTGGAGCAGTTCTTC.

The V and J genes are TRBV6-4 and TRBJ2-1; 10 bases are shared with TRBD1. Germline CDR1 MRHNA, CDR2 SNTAGT. This CDR3 comprises 16 residues. The junction had 10 bases not matched to a gene; V was cut back by 5 bases and J by 6 bases. CDR3 DNA sequence: TGTGCCAGCAGTCCTTACACCGGGACAGGGGCCAATGAGCAGTTCTTC. Translating gives CASSPYTGTGANEQFF.

The table lists this clone with a few counts. This sequence joins TRBV19 and TRBJ1-4; tentative D call: TRBD1 (5 bases). Trimming left V 7 bases short and J 2 bases short, with 17 bases between. The germline V gene encodes CDR1 LNHDA and CDR2 SQIVND (reference sequence). This CDR3 comprises 16 residues. The CDR3 coding sequence is TGTGCCAGTACTCCAGGAGGGGCGTGGACTAATGAAAAACTGTTTTTT. Protein product: CASTPGGAWTNEKLFF.

The chain joins TRBV4-3 to TRBJ1-1; 7 nucleotides align to TRBD1. CDR3 length: 14 residues. Trimming took 1 base from V and 4 from J; bases not matched to a gene: 3. Per the germline V gene, CDR1 is LGHNA and CDR2 is YSLEER. The DNA of the CDR3 is TGCGCCAGCAGCCAAGGACAGGGTTTCACTGAAGCTTTCTTT. This encodes CASSQGQGFTEAFF.

The V call is TRBV5-1, the J call TRBJ2-7, with 7 bases aligning to TRBD1. CDR1 and CDR2 from the germline V gene are SGHRS and YFSETQ. CDR3 length: 13 residues. With V trimmed by 2 bases and J by 4 bases, 3 bases remained unmatched. CDR3 amino acids: CASSLGGGYEQYF. In DNA form, the CDR3 reads TGCGCCAGCAGCTTAGGGGGCGGGTACGAGCAGTACTTC.

V usage is TRBV27 and J usage is TRBJ2-7; maybe TRBD1 (5 bases). The CDR3 covers 14 residues. CDR1 and CDR2 from the germline V gene are MNHEY and SMNVEV (reference sequence). V was clipped by 6 bases and J by 0 bases, with 12 bases between them. CDR3 region: CASSWGPSSYEQYF. CDR3 bases: TGTGCCAGCAGCTGGGGCCCCTCCTCCTACGAGCAGTACTTC.